One and the same sample provided the 13 T cell receptor beta chains below, sequenced in a study of blood T cell repertoires in COVID-19. Using immunoSEQ multiplex PCR, the repertoire was profiled, and TCRdb retains in-frame clones only, with some absent. The repertoire holds about 190,000 clones, about 81% seen once, with roughly 12% in the top ten. Source material: peripheral blood. The origin of the receptors is a woman of 80 years or more with COVID-19, enrolled during active disease.

This chain links TRBV2 with TRBJ2-5; 11 bases are a match to TRBD2. Germline V gene data show CDR1 as SNHLY and CDR2 as FYNNEI. This CDR3 region has 15 residues. Trimming at V came to 2 bases and at J to 5 bases, leaving 4 bases not matched to a gene. The CDR3 reads CASSEPSGGSETQYF. Written as DNA, the CDR3 is TGTGCCAGCAGTGAACCTAGCGGGGGGTCGGAGACCCAGTACTTC.

V is TRBV2 and J is TRBJ2-2, with TRBD1 matching over 10 bases. CDR3 size: 15 residues. With 5 bases clipped from V and 5 bases from J, the junction kept 5 bases outside the gene matches. The V gene's germline CDR1 is SNHLY and CDR2 FYNNEI. CDR3 region: CASSSRQGATGELFF. Here the CDR3 DNA reads TGTGCCAGCAGTTCGAGACAGGGGGCGACCGGGGAGCTGTTTTTT. The full variable domain, rest sourced from reference TRBV2 and TRBJ2-2, is EPEVTQTPSHQVTQMGQEVILRCVPISNHLYFYWYRQILGQKVEFLVSFYNNEISEKSEIFDDQFSVERPDGSNFTLKIRSTKLEDSAMYFCASSSRQGATGELFFGEGSRLTVL.

The rearrangement uses TRBV2 and TRBJ2-1; weak D call: TRBD2 (5 bases). The CDR3 sequence is 14 residues long. Deletions cut 5 bases from V and 0 bases from J, with 8 bases between. Germline V lookup: CDR1 SNHLY, CDR2 FYNNEI. CDR3 coding DNA: TGTGCCAGCAGTACCCGGGGCTCCTACAATGAGCAGTTCTTC. Translating it yields CASSTRGSYNEQFF.

This clone was seen more than once but under ten times. The CDR3 protein is CASHSREINQPQHF. In nucleotides, the CDR3 is TGTGCCAGTCACTCAAGGGAGATCAATCAGCCCCAGCATTTT. The rearrangement uses TRBV19 and TRBJ1-5; D not certain. The V end lost 8 bases, the J end lost 3 bases, and 14 bases lay between the germline ends. The CDR3 loop spans 14 amino acids. Germline-derived CDR1 and CDR2 are LNHDA and SQIVND (reference sequence).

This clone has more than one count but fewer than ten. The CDR3 here is CASSPADYGYTF. As DNA, the CDR3 is TGTGCCAGCTCACCAGCGGACTATGGCTACACCTTC. V gene TRBV18 combines with J gene TRBJ1-2; no definite D call. The CDR3 spans 12 residues. V dropped 2 bases and J dropped 3 bases, with 4 bases sitting between them. CDR1 and CDR2 from the germline V gene are KGHSH and LQKENI.

The chain combines TRBV7-2 with TRBJ2-6, with 12 bases matching TRBD1. The CDR3 runs 18 residues. The V segment lost 5 bases and the J segment 1 base; nucleotides outside the gene matches: 6. In germline, CDR1 is SGHTA, CDR2 FQGNSA. The CDR3 DNA reads TGTGCCAGCAGCCCGGAGGGACAGGGGGCGTCTGGGGCCAACGTCCTGACTTTC. Translating gives CASSPEGQGASGANVLTF.

The count of this clone is one. This chain connects TRBV4-1 to TRBJ2-1, with TRBD1 as a possible D gene (5 bases). V lost 0 bases, J lost 5 bases, and 8 bases lay in between. CDR1 and CDR2 from the germline V gene are MGHRA and YSYEKL. This CDR3 contains 14 residues. Here the CDR3 reads CASSQERQHNEQFF. DNA for the CDR3: TGCGCCAGCAGCCAAGAAAGACAGCACAATGAGCAGTTCTTC.

This chain uses TRBV6-2 or TRBV6-3 with TRBJ2-2; TRBD1 might be the D (7 bases). The germline V gene has CDR1 MNHEY and CDR2 SVGEGT. The germline V and J ends were trimmed by 1 base and 3 bases, with 15 bases remaining between them. The length of the CDR3 is 17 residues. CDR3 protein: CASSYLEGGGDTGELFF. CDR3 DNA sequence: TGTGCCAGCAGTTACTTAGAAGGGGGCGGGGACACCGGGGAGCTGTTTTTT.

The chain combines TRBV2 with TRBJ2-1; D is possibly TRBD1 (6 bases). The CDR3 totals 13 residues. V dropped 11 bases and J dropped 7 bases, with 18 bases sitting between them. Germline V CDR1 and CDR2: SNHLY, FYNNEI. This CDR3 reads CALQGRGTNEQFF. The CDR3 DNA follows: TGTGCCTTACAGGGAAGGGGTACGAATGAGCAGTTCTTC.

The DNA for the CDR3 is TGTGCCAGCAGCCTGCGGACCCAAGGAGGGTACGAGCAGTACTTC. Its protein product is CASSLRTQGGYEQYF. The chain joins TRBV27 to TRBJ2-7, with D maybe TRBD2 (6 bases). V was pared by 6 bases and J by 4 bases, with 19 bases between. The CDR3 totals 15 residues. CDR1 and CDR2 from the germline V gene are MNHEY and SMNVEV (reference sequence).

CDR3 in amino acids: CASSPPGTYNEQFF. The CDR3 DNA is TGTGCCAGCAGCCCCCCCGGGACTTACAATGAGCAGTTCTTC. The gene calls are TRBV9 and TRBJ2-1; D possibly corresponds to TRBD2 (6 bases). The CDR3 runs 14 residues. The V end was cut by 4 bases, the J end by 4 bases, with 12 bases between. Looked up from germline, CDR1 is SGDLS and CDR2 is YYNGEE.

This rearrangement joins TRBV28 to TRBJ1-2; TRBD1 aligns across 9 bases. The CDR3 has 15 residues. Germline V gives CDR1 MDHEN, CDR2 SYDVKM. J gave up 2 bases and V 5 bases, and 6 bases lay outside the gene matches. The CDR3 loop is CASSPMGTGNYGYTF. The CDR3 nucleotides read TGTGCCAGCAGTCCGATGGGGACAGGGAACTATGGCTACACCTTC.

This clone was observed once. The chain recombines TRBV7-8 with TRBJ1-2; the D gene is possibly TRBD1 (6 bases). V was pared by 1 base and J by 4 bases, with 10 bases between. Germline V CDR1 and CDR2: SGHVS, FQNEAQ. The CDR3 is made up of 14 amino acids. DNA of the CDR3: TGTGCCAGCAGCTTAGGCCAGGGGCGCTATGGCTACACCTTC. Encoded protein: CASSLGQGRYGYTF.